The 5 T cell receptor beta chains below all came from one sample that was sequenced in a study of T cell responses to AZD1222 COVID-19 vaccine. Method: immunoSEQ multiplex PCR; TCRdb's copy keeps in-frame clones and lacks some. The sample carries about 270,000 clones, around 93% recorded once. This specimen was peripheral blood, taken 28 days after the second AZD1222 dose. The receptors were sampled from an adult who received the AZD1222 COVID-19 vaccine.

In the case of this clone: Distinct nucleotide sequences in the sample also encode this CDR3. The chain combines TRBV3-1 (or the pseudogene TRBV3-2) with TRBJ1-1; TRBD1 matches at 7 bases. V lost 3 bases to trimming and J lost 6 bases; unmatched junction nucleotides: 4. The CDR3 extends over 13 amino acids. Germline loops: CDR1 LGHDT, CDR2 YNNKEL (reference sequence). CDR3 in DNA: TGTGCCAGCAGCCAGGGGAGGGGGCCTGAAGCTTTCTTT. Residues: CASSQGRGPEAFF.

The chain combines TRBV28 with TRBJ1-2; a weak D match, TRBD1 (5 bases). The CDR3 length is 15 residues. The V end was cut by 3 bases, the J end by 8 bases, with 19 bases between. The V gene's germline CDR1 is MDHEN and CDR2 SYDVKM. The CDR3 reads CASSLRPDSREGYTF. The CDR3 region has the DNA TGTGCCAGCAGTTTGCGGCCGGACTCCAGGGAGGGCTACACCTTC.

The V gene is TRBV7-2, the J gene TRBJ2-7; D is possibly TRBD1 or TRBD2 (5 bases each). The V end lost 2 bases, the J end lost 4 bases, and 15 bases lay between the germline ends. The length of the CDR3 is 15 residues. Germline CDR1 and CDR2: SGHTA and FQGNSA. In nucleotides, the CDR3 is TGTGCCAGCAGCTTAATTCCGGGGACCCCTTACGAGCAGTACTTC. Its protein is CASSLIPGTPYEQYF.

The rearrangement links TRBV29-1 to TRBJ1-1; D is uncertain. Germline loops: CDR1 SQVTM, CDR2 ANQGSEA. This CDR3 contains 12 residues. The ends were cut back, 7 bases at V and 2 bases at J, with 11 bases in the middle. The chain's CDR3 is CSGRQTNTEAFF. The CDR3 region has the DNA TGCAGCGGGAGGCAGACCAACACTGAAGCTTTCTTT. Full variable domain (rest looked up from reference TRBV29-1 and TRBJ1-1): SAVISQKPSRDICQRGTSLTIQCQVDSQVTMMFWYRQQPGQSLTLIATANQGSEATYESGFVIDKFPISRPNLTFSTLTVSNMSPEDSSIYLCSGRQTNTEAFFGQGTRLTVV.

CDR3 amino acids: CAWSRGTGGNQPQHF. In DNA form, the CDR3 reads TGTGCCTGGAGCAGGGGGACAGGAGGCAATCAGCCCCAGCATTTT. The V gene is TRBV30, the J gene TRBJ1-5, with 8 positions matching TRBD1. Germline trimming cut 3 bases from V and 2 bases from J; bases unmatched to any gene: 6. CDR1 is GTSNPN and CDR2 is SVGIG in the germline V gene (reference sequence). The CDR3 contains 15 residues.